The 17 T cell receptor beta chains below were found in one sample sequenced in a study of blood T cell repertoires in COVID-19. Clones were sequenced by immunoSEQ multiplex PCR, and TCRdb holds only the in-frame ones, with some missing. This sample has around 68,000 clones; roughly 87% occur once, and the top ten carry roughly 7%. The sequencing input was peripheral blood. These receptors were obtained from a woman aged 45-65 years with acute or convalescent COVID-19.

The genes are TRBV12-3 or TRBV12-4 and TRBJ1-2; D gene uncertain. The V gene lost 7 bases and the J gene lost 7 bases, with 10 bases spanning the gap. The CDR3 length is 11 residues. DNA of the CDR3: TGTGCCAGCACCTATCGTGGTGGCTACACCTTC. This translates into CASTYRGGYTF.

The V gene is TRBV25-1, the J gene TRBJ1-2; D might be TRBD1 (6 bases). Trimming removed 3 bases at V and 7 bases at J, with 18 bases between. Germline CDR1 MGHDK, CDR2 SYGVNS. The CDR3 has 15 amino acids. CDR3 region: CASSDGGGATLGYTF. CDR3 DNA: TGTGCCAGCAGTGATGGGGGGGGCGCGACCCTTGGCTACACCTTC.

The chain uses TRBV3-1 (or the pseudogene TRBV3-2) and TRBJ2-7; 13 positions match TRBD2. Germline V lookup: CDR1 LGHDT, CDR2 YNNKEL (reference sequence). Trimming took 1 base from V and 3 from J; bases not matched to a gene: 3. This CDR3 contains 16 residues. The CDR3 DNA sequence: TGTGCCAGCAGCCAAGGAGGGACTAGCGGGATCTACGAGCAGTACTTC. Protein sequence: CASSQGGTSGIYEQYF.

The chain carries TRBV2 and TRBJ1-1; 9 nucleotides agree with TRBD1. Germline V gene lookup returns CDR1 SNHLY and CDR2 FYNNEI. V lost 6 bases to trimming and J lost 0 bases; unmatched junction nucleotides: 2. The CDR3 has 14 amino acids. The CDR3 coding sequence is TGTGCCAGCAGCGGACAGGGGTTGAACACTGAAGCTTTCTTT. Its protein product is CASSGQGLNTEAFF.

The chain combines TRBV5-4 with TRBJ1-2; 8 nucleotides align to TRBD1. Germline V gives CDR1 SGHNT, CDR2 YYREEE (reference sequence). Trimming at V came to 4 bases and at J to 2 bases, leaving 7 bases not matched to a gene. The CDR3 runs to 15 residues. In DNA form, the CDR3 reads TGTGCCAGCAGCGAGAGACAGGGGCCGAACTATGGCTACACCTTC. It encodes CASSERQGPNYGYTF. Full variable domain (outside the CDR3, taken from reference TRBV5-4 and TRBJ1-2): ETGVTQSPTHLIKTRGQQVTLRCSSQSGHNTVSWYQQALGQGPQFIFQYYREEENGRGNFPPRFSGLQFPNYSSELNVNALELDDSALYLCASSERQGPNYGYTFGSGTRLTVV.

This clone has only a few counts. The chain has TRBV14 and TRBJ2-7; no reliable D call. V lost 1 base to trimming and J lost 2 bases, with 15 bases between them. The CDR3 is 16 amino acids. Per the germline V gene, CDR1 is SGHDN and CDR2 is FVKESK. The CDR3 DNA follows: TGTGCCAGCAGCCAAGCCCCATATAGAACGGCCTACGAGCAGTACTTC. Its protein is CASSQAPYRTAYEQYF.

The genes are TRBV7-9 and TRBJ2-5; 7 bases fit TRBD2. Trimming took 5 bases from V and 5 from J; bases not matched to a gene: 8. The V gene's germline CDR1 is SEHNR and CDR2 FQNEAQ (reference sequence). This CDR3 contains 14 residues. For the CDR3, the DNA is TGTGCCAGCAGCCCCCTTGGGGGGGTGGAGACCCAGTACTTC. Translating gives CASSPLGGVETQYF. The full variable domain, in which reference TRBV7-9 and TRBJ2-5 provide the parts outside the CDR3, is DTGVSQNPRHKITKRGQNVTFRCDPISEHNRLYWYRQTLGQGPEFLTYFQNEAQLEKSRLLSDRFSAERPKGSFSTLEIQRTEQGDSAMYLCASSPLGGVETQYFGPGTRLLVL.

The chain combines TRBV3-1 (or the pseudogene TRBV3-2) with TRBJ2-7; 11 bases fit TRBD2. The CDR3 totals 16 residues. The germline gives CDR1 LGHDT, CDR2 YNNKEL (reference sequence). V gave up 7 bases and J gave up 5 bases; unmatched junction bases: 13. The CDR3 nucleotides read TGTGCCAGCACACCGAGCTCTAGCGGGGGGTCGCACGAGCAGTACTTC. It encodes CASTPSSSGGSHEQYF.

V usage is TRBV6-5 and J usage is TRBJ1-5; D is unclear. This CDR3 region has 13 residues. Germline-derived CDR1 and CDR2 are MNHEY and SVGAGI. V was shortened by 7 bases and J by 3 bases, with 10 bases between the two germline ends. CDR3 in DNA: TGTGCCAGCATGGTGAGGATCAATCAGCCCCAGCATTTT. It is translated as CASMVRINQPQHF.

The chain recombines TRBV29-1 with TRBJ2-5, with 9 bases that match TRBD2. The CDR3 contains 15 residues. V dropped 4 bases and J dropped 1; count of bases not matched to a gene: 7. The germline V gene has CDR1 SQVTM and CDR2 ANQGSEA. CDR3 in DNA: TGCAGCGTTGGTTTAAGCGGGAGGATCCAAGAGACCCAGTACTTC. Translating gives CSVGLSGRIQETQYF.

The chain joins TRBV3-1 (or the pseudogene TRBV3-2) to TRBJ1-2; 8 bases are a match to TRBD1. The CDR3 runs to 14 residues. Germline CDR1 reads LGHDT; CDR2 reads YNNKEL (reference sequence). J lost 7 bases, V lost 4 bases, and 8 bases had no gene match. For the CDR3, the DNA is TGTGCCAGCAGCCTCAACCTCGGGACAGGTGGCTACACCTTC. Translation gives CASSLNLGTGGYTF.

The chain joins TRBV28 to TRBJ1-2, with D perhaps TRBD1 (5 bases). V lost 6 bases and J 5 bases, leaving 13 bases between the germline ends. CDR3 length equals 13 residues. Looked up from germline, CDR1 is MDHEN and CDR2 is SYDVKM. The CDR3 nucleotides read TGTGCCAGCAGGCGGGACCGCCTTTATGGCTACACCTTC. This codes for CASRRDRLYGYTF.

The CDR3: CASSLGQGQETQYF. As DNA, the CDR3 is TGTGCCAGCAGTCTAGGACAGGGTCAAGAGACCCAGTACTTC. V is TRBV2 and J is TRBJ2-5; 8 bases map to TRBD1. The V segment lost 5 bases and the J segment 2 bases; nucleotides outside the gene matches: 4. CDR3 length: 14 residues. The germline V gene has CDR1 SNHLY and CDR2 FYNNEI.

A remark on this clone: The germline gene is not matched at one end of the junction; a read error may be the cause. This rearrangement joins TRBV27 to TRBJ2-3; no clear D gene. In germline, CDR1 is MNHEY, CDR2 SMNVEV (reference sequence). The CDR3 extends over 16 amino acids. The CDR3 DNA reads TGTGCCAGCAGTTTAAAGACACGAACCAGCACGGATACGCAGTATTTT. Amino acid sequence: CASSLKTRTSTDTQYF.

The rearrangement links TRBV6-6 to TRBJ2-6; TRBD1 aligns across 7 bases. Germline V gene sequence: CDR1 MNHNY, CDR2 SVGAGI (reference sequence). V shed 6 bases, J shed 1 base, and the junction held 18 bases outside the gene matches. The CDR3 length is 20 residues. The CDR3 DNA follows: TGTGCCAGCAGCAAGACAGCCTCCGGGACAGTCAAGTCTGGGGCCAACGTCCTGACTTTC. Translating it yields CASSKTASGTVKSGANVLTF.

This rearrangement joins TRBV12-5 to TRBJ2-2, with 7 bases aligning to TRBD1. This CDR3 has 14 amino acids. The germline gives CDR1 LGHNT, CDR2 FRNRAP. V dropped 5 bases and J dropped 3; count of bases not matched to a gene: 3. The CDR3 bases are TGTGCTAGTGGTGGAGACAGGGACACCGGGGAGCTGTTTTTT. Translated, it gives CASGGDRDTGELFF.

This clone is a singleton in its sample. The chain couples TRBV28 to TRBJ1-2, with 11 nucleotides matching TRBD1. Looked up from germline, CDR1 is MDHEN and CDR2 is SYDVKM. The ends lost 8 bases at V and 2 bases at J; junction bases unmatched: 1. The CDR3 consists of 13 residues. CDR3 sequence (DNA): TGTGCCAGCCGGGACAGGGGGAACTATGGCTACACCTTC. Amino acids: CASRDRGNYGYTF.